The present T cell receptor beta chain was sequenced within a study of identical twins. The CDR3 extends over 14 amino acids. Germline V gives CDR1 SGHNT, CDR2 YYREEE (reference sequence). V lost 2 bases to trimming and J lost 4 bases, with 13 bases between them. This clonotype was seen a few times. Its antigen is not identified. Template switching introduced a universal primer site, and the cDNA bore unique molecular identifiers. TCRdb used MiXCR to reprocess the 5' RACE reads, holding one entry per CDR3 protein. Of roughly 260,000 distinct CDR3 sequences listed, more than 12% are singletons. Findings of the study overall: Out-of-frame sharing of TCR alpha in monozygotic twins was underestimated by models.

This chain connects TRBV5-4 to TRBJ2-7; D could derive from TRBD1 or TRBD2 (5 bases each). Sequences were obtained from memory (CD45RO+) T cells sorted from blood. The receptor was derived from a young woman in good health. The CDR3 DNA reads TGTGCCAGCAGCTTAACCACTGGGGGATACGAGCAGTACTTC. It translates to CASSLTTGGYEQYF.